This TCR beta chain derives from a study of human T cells and chemical hapten exposure. Each CDR3 protein gets one entry after TCRdb re-called the RACE reads with MiXCR. The sample lists roughly 64,000 distinct CDR3 sequences, 11% occurring once. Time point here: patch test 3, about 24 weeks after DPC sensitization. Treatment indicated: therapeutic diphenylcyclopropenone sensitization with weekly scalp DPC. Germline assignment: CDR1 SEHNR and CDR2 FQNEAQ (reference sequence). This CDR3 has 14 residues. V dropped 2 bases and J dropped 2 bases, with 6 bases sitting between them. The table lists this clonotype with many counts.

This clonotype originated in a woman under 40 with alopecia areata. Some clones in this sample may be carry-over from other donors' samples. Source: whole blood, taken in connection with sensitization to the hapten diphenylcyclopropenone (DPC). The chain links TRBV7-9 to TRBJ2-2; D remains unclear. This CDR3 reads CASSLQRNTGELFF. In DNA form, the CDR3 reads TGTGCCAGCAGCTTACAGCGAAACACCGGGGAGCTGTTTTTT.